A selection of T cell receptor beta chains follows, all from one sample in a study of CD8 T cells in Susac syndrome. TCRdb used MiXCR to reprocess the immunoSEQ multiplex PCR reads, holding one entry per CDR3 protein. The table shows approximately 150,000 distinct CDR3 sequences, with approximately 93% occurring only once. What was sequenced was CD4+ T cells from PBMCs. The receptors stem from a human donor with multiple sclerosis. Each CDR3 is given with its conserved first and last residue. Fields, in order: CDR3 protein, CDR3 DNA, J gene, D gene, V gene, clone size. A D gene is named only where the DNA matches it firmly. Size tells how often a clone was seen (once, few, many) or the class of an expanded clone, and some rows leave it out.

cdr3_aa: CASSQDWAGGGYTF
cdr3_nt: TGTGCCAGCAGCCAAGATTGGGCAGGGGGCGGCTACACCTTC
j_call: TRBJ1-2
d_call: TRBD1
v_call: TRBV14
clone_size: NA

cdr3_aa: CATSARTDTQYF
cdr3_nt: TGTGCCACCAGTGCCCGTACAGATACGCAGTATTTT
j_call: TRBJ2-3
d_call: NA
v_call: TRBV24-1
clone_size: once

cdr3_aa: CASSPGTGREQYF
cdr3_nt: TGTGCCAGCTCACCAGGGACAGGCCGCGAGCAGTACTTC
j_call: TRBJ2-7
d_call: TRBD1
v_call: TRBV18
clone_size: once

cdr3_aa: CAWSGQGLVEKLFF
cdr3_nt: TGTGCCTGGAGTGGTCAGGGCTTGGTCGAAAAACTGTTTTTT
j_call: TRBJ1-4
d_call: NA
v_call: TRBV30
clone_size: NA

cdr3_aa: CASRQTAQETQYF
cdr3_nt: TGTGCCAGCAGACAGACAGCTCAGGAGACCCAGTACTTC
j_call: TRBJ2-5
d_call: NA
v_call: TRBV6-5
clone_size: NA

cdr3_aa: CASRAAAGRQGPYEQYF
cdr3_nt: TGTGCCAGTAGGGCGGCGGCTGGAAGACAGGGCCCCTACGAGCAGTACTTC
j_call: TRBJ2-7
d_call: TRBD1
v_call: TRBV19
clone_size: NA

cdr3_aa: CAWSLQNTEAFF
cdr3_nt: TGTGCCTGGAGTCTCCAGAACACTGAAGCTTTCTTT
j_call: TRBJ1-1
d_call: NA
v_call: TRBV30
clone_size: NA

cdr3_aa: CASSPTGAAEAFF
cdr3_nt: TGTGCCAGCAGCCCGACGGGGGCGGCCGAAGCTTTCTTT
j_call: TRBJ1-1
d_call: NA
v_call: TRBV5-4
clone_size: NA

cdr3_aa: CSAPTGAYGYTF
cdr3_nt: TGCAGTGCTCCGACAGGTGCTTATGGCTACACCTTC
j_call: TRBJ1-2
d_call: NA
v_call: TRBV20-1
clone_size: NA

cdr3_aa: CSGRQVRADTQYF
cdr3_nt: TGCAGCGGACGACAGGTTCGGGCAGATACGCAGTATTTT
j_call: TRBJ2-3
d_call: NA
v_call: TRBV29-1
clone_size: NA

cdr3_aa: CSVEPQEAQYF
cdr3_nt: TGCAGCGTTGAGCCACAGGAGGCCCAGTACTTC
j_call: TRBJ2-5
d_call: NA
v_call: TRBV29-1
clone_size: NA

cdr3_aa: CASSSSSRSYEQYF
cdr3_nt: TGTGCCAGCAGTAGTAGCTCTAGATCCTACGAGCAGTACTTC
j_call: TRBJ2-7
d_call: NA
v_call: TRBV25-1
clone_size: NA

cdr3_aa: CAWTGTGGWGEQFF
cdr3_nt: TGTGCCTGGACCGGGACAGGGGGATGGGGTGAGCAGTTCTTC
j_call: TRBJ2-1
d_call: TRBD1
v_call: TRBV30
clone_size: NA

cdr3_aa: CASSVDRGEKLFF
cdr3_nt: TGTGCCAGCAGCGTTGACAGGGGGGAAAAACTGTTTTTT
j_call: TRBJ1-4
d_call: TRBD1
v_call: TRBV5-4
clone_size: NA

cdr3_aa: CAWSVIRYEQYF
cdr3_nt: TGTGCCTGGAGTGTAATCCGTTACGAGCAGTACTTC
j_call: TRBJ2-7
d_call: NA
v_call: TRBV30
clone_size: NA

cdr3_aa: CATSSPGLGTRSQYF
cdr3_nt: TGTGCCACCAGCAGCCCGGGACTAGGGACCAGAAGCCAGTACTTC
j_call: TRBJ2-5
d_call: TRBD2
v_call: TRBV15
clone_size: NA

cdr3_aa: CASSSLDTSGANVLTF
cdr3_nt: TGTGCCAGCAGCTCACTCGACACCTCTGGGGCCAACGTCCTGACTTTC
j_call: TRBJ2-6
d_call: NA
v_call: TRBV7-2
clone_size: NA

cdr3_aa: CASAGGTEAFF
cdr3_nt: TGTGCCAGCGCTGGGGGAACTGAAGCTTTCTTT
j_call: TRBJ1-1
d_call: NA
v_call: TRBV12-3/TRBV12-4
clone_size: NA

cdr3_aa: CASTYRGLVDEQYF
cdr3_nt: TGTGCCAGCACCTACAGGGGGCTCGTTGACGAGCAGTACTTC
j_call: TRBJ2-7
d_call: TRBD1
v_call: TRBV2
clone_size: NA

cdr3_aa: CAWDKTSGSVGELFF
cdr3_nt: TGTGCCTGGGATAAGACTAGCGGGAGTGTCGGGGAGCTGTTTTTT
j_call: TRBJ2-2
d_call: TRBD2
v_call: TRBV30
clone_size: NA

cdr3_aa: CASSEFGSGRARDTQYF
cdr3_nt: TGTGCCAGCAGTGAATTTGGTAGCGGGAGGGCCCGGGATACGCAGTATTTT
j_call: TRBJ2-3
d_call: TRBD2
v_call: TRBV6-1
clone_size: NA

cdr3_aa: CASSRGGESQPQHF
cdr3_nt: TGTGCCAGCTCCCGGGGTGGCGAGAGTCAGCCCCAGCATTTT
j_call: TRBJ1-5
d_call: NA
v_call: TRBV3-1
clone_size: NA

cdr3_aa: CASSVQGTQPQHF
cdr3_nt: TGTGCCAGTAGTGTACAGGGAACCCAGCCCCAGCATTTT
j_call: TRBJ1-5
d_call: NA
v_call: TRBV19
clone_size: NA

cdr3_aa: CAGTKSSYNEQFF
cdr3_nt: TGTGCCGGGACTAAGAGCTCCTACAATGAGCAGTTCTTC
j_call: TRBJ2-1
d_call: TRBD2
v_call: TRBV30
clone_size: NA

cdr3_aa: CASSPGLAAYNEQFF
cdr3_nt: TGTGCCAGCAGCCCGGGACTAGCGGCCTACAATGAGCAGTTCTTC
j_call: TRBJ2-1
d_call: TRBD2
v_call: TRBV6-2/TRBV6-3
clone_size: NA

cdr3_aa: CASSGREPTDTQYF
cdr3_nt: TGTGCCAGTAGTGGTCGGGAGCCCACAGATACGCAGTATTTT
j_call: TRBJ2-3
d_call: NA
v_call: TRBV19
clone_size: once

cdr3_aa: CATSRDYLGGYEQYF
cdr3_nt: TGTGCCACCAGCAGAGACTATTTGGGCGGGTACGAGCAGTACTTC
j_call: TRBJ2-7
d_call: NA
v_call: TRBV15
clone_size: NA

cdr3_aa: CASRYRDKLFF
cdr3_nt: TGTGCCAGCAGATACAGGGACAAACTGTTTTTT
j_call: TRBJ1-4
d_call: NA
v_call: TRBV12-3/TRBV12-4
clone_size: NA

cdr3_aa: CASSAGTVTYNEQFF
cdr3_nt: TGTGCCAGCAGCGCCGGGACAGTTACCTACAATGAGCAGTTCTTC
j_call: TRBJ2-1
d_call: TRBD1
v_call: TRBV7-9
clone_size: NA

cdr3_aa: CSARQGDQPQHF
cdr3_nt: TGCAGTGCCCGACAGGGGGATCAGCCCCAGCATTTT
j_call: TRBJ1-5
d_call: TRBD1
v_call: TRBV20-1
clone_size: NA

cdr3_aa: CASSSRSENTEAFF
cdr3_nt: TGCGCCAGCAGCTCCAGGAGTGAGAACACTGAAGCTTTCTTT
j_call: TRBJ1-1
d_call: NA
v_call: TRBV5-1
clone_size: NA

cdr3_aa: CASSQEVFGQPGNTIYF
cdr3_nt: TGCGCCAGCAGCCAAGAGGTATTCGGACAGCCTGGAAACACCATATATTTT
j_call: TRBJ1-3
d_call: NA
v_call: TRBV4-3
clone_size: NA

cdr3_aa: CASSPPLGQGTNEQFF
cdr3_nt: TGTGCCAGCTCACCACCGCTGGGACAGGGGACCAATGAGCAGTTCTTC
j_call: TRBJ2-1
d_call: TRBD1
v_call: TRBV18
clone_size: NA

cdr3_aa: CASSAGYEQYF
cdr3_nt: TGTGCCAGCAGCGCAGGCTACGAGCAGTACTTC
j_call: TRBJ2-7
d_call: NA
v_call: TRBV28
clone_size: NA

cdr3_aa: CASSSLGTDQETQYF
cdr3_nt: TGCGCCAGCAGCTCTCTAGGGACCGACCAAGAGACCCAGTACTTC
j_call: TRBJ2-5
d_call: NA
v_call: TRBV5-1
clone_size: NA

cdr3_aa: CASRPYSNQPQHF
cdr3_nt: TGTGCCAGCAGGCCCTACAGCAATCAGCCCCAGCATTTT
j_call: TRBJ1-5
d_call: NA
v_call: TRBV6-6
clone_size: NA

cdr3_aa: CSADTAGSGNTIYF
cdr3_nt: TGCAGCGCCGACACAGCCGGCTCTGGAAACACCATATATTTT
j_call: TRBJ1-3
d_call: NA
v_call: TRBV29-1
clone_size: NA

cdr3_aa: CASSFYREDTQYF
cdr3_nt: TGTGCCAGCAGCTTCTATCGGGAAGATACGCAGTATTTT
j_call: TRBJ2-3
d_call: NA
v_call: TRBV7-6
clone_size: NA

cdr3_aa: CASSQRGGPRYGYTF
cdr3_nt: TGTGCCAGCAGCCAGAGGGGGGGACCGCGTTATGGCTACACCTTC
j_call: TRBJ1-2
d_call: NA
v_call: TRBV3-1
clone_size: NA

cdr3_aa: CASSQTAQETQYF
cdr3_nt: TGTGCCAGCAGCCAGACGGCCCAAGAGACCCAGTACTTC
j_call: TRBJ2-5
d_call: NA
v_call: TRBV7-9
clone_size: NA

cdr3_aa: CASSSSGGVYEQYF
cdr3_nt: TGTGCCAGCAGTTCGTCAGGGGGGGTTTACGAGCAGTACTTC
j_call: TRBJ2-7
d_call: NA
v_call: TRBV27
clone_size: NA

cdr3_aa: CASSQAGLAGGNVKETQYF
cdr3_nt: TGCGCCAGCAGCCAAGCGGGACTAGCGGGAGGGAATGTCAAAGAGACCCAGTACTTC
j_call: TRBJ2-5
d_call: TRBD2
v_call: TRBV4-1
clone_size: NA

cdr3_aa: CASSPKLQREQFF
cdr3_nt: TGCGCCAGCAGCCCTAAACTCCAGAGGGAGCAGTTCTTC
j_call: TRBJ2-1
d_call: NA
v_call: TRBV4-3
clone_size: NA

cdr3_aa: CASSPDSYEQYF
cdr3_nt: TGTGCCAGCTCACCTGACTCTTACGAGCAGTACTTC
j_call: TRBJ2-7
d_call: NA
v_call: TRBV18
clone_size: NA

cdr3_aa: CSASWGPLALAQNPNQPQHF
cdr3_nt: TGCAGTGCTAGTTGGGGGCCGTTGGCTCTCGCGCAGAACCCGAATCAGCCCCAGCATTTT
j_call: TRBJ1-5
d_call: NA
v_call: TRBV20-1
clone_size: NA

cdr3_aa: CASSPYLNTEAFF
cdr3_nt: TGTGCCAGCAGCCCATACTTGAACACTGAAGCTTTCTTT
j_call: TRBJ1-1
d_call: NA
v_call: TRBV7-3
clone_size: NA

cdr3_aa: CSAPTTGDLGKLFF
cdr3_nt: TGCAGTGCCCCGACGACAGGGGATTTAGGAAAACTGTTTTTT
j_call: TRBJ1-4
d_call: TRBD1
v_call: TRBV20-1
clone_size: NA

cdr3_aa: CASSYRVRNQPQHF
cdr3_nt: TGTGCCAGCAGCTACAGGGTGCGCAATCAGCCCCAGCATTTT
j_call: TRBJ1-5
d_call: NA
v_call: TRBV3-1
clone_size: NA

cdr3_aa: CSARGLQPYEQYF
cdr3_nt: TGCAGTGCACGGGGTCTCCAACCCTACGAGCAGTACTTC
j_call: TRBJ2-7
d_call: NA
v_call: TRBV20-1
clone_size: NA

cdr3_aa: CASSEMVGHNEQFF
cdr3_nt: TGTGCCAGCAGTGAAATGGTGGGGCACAATGAGCAGTTCTTC
j_call: TRBJ2-1
d_call: NA
v_call: TRBV6-1
clone_size: NA